The source of this TCR beta chain is a study of beta chain features in type 1 diabetes. Study conclusions and caveats: For patients, the naive, central memory and Treg TCRB repertoires appeared more alike than for healthy donors.

Since all of the isolated RNA was reverse transcribed, expressed TCRB transcripts were what got sequenced. The assay was immunoSEQ multiplex PCR, and TCRdb's table has in-frame clones only and misses some. The sample lists 300,000 to 450,000 clones, roughly 13% occurring once. About this clone itself: Antigen unknown.

The V and J ends lost 6 bases and 5 bases, in that order; junction bases with no gene match: 7. Looked up from germline, CDR1 is SQVTM and CDR2 is ANQGSEA. The CDR3 covers 15 residues. Post-sort purity exceeded 95% for all sorted populations. Sequencing was performed on naive CD4+ T cells from blood. This rearrangement joins TRBV29-1 to TRBJ2-5; 15 bases map to TRBD2. The clonotype comes from a man younger than 35 in good health. The CDR3 coding sequence is TGCAGCGTCGGACTAGCGGGAGGGCCTGGGGAGACCCAGTACTTC. As protein: CSVGLAGGPGETQYF.